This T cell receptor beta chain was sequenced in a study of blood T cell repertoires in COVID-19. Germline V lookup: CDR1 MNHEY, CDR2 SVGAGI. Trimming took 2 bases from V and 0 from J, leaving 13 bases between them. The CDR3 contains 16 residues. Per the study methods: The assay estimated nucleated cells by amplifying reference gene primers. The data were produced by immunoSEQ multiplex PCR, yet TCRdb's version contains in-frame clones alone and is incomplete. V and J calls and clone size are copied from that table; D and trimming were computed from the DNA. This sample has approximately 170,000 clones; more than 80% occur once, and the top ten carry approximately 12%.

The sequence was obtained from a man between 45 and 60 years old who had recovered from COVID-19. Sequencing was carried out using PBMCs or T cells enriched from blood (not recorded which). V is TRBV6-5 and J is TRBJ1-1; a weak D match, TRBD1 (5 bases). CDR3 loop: CASSYQRGQMNTEAFF. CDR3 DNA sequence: TGTGCCAGCAGTTACCAAAGGGGCCAAATGAACACTGAAGCTTTCTTT.